A single sample is the source of the 8 T cell receptor beta chains below, sequenced in a study of CD8 T cells in Susac syndrome. RNA was extracted with the RNeasy kit, and a quantity of roughly 0.5 to 1 ug was reverse transcribed using random hexamers. TCRdb itself ran the immunoSEQ multiplex PCR reads through MiXCR, one entry per CDR3 protein. The repertoire holds approximately 77,000 distinct CDR3 sequences, with approximately 94% as singletons. Sequencing was carried out using CD4+ T cells from PBMCs. These TCRs come from a human donor with Susac syndrome.

The chain carries TRBV12-3 or TRBV12-4 and TRBJ2-7, with D unresolved. The length of the CDR3 is 12 residues. The V gene lost 6 bases and the J gene lost 3 bases, with 9 bases spanning the gap. CDR3 amino acids: CASRGRSYEQYF. The CDR3 nucleotides are TGTGCCAGCAGAGGCAGAAGCTACGAGCAGTACTTC.

The rearrangement links TRBV20-1 to TRBJ2-5; 10 nucleotides match TRBD2. This CDR3 contains 16 residues. The germline gives CDR1 DFQATT, CDR2 SNEGSKA (reference sequence). V lost 2 bases and J lost 5; bases outside the gene matches: 11. In nucleotides, the CDR3 is TGCAGTGCTAGAATGGCTAGCGGGGGCCTGGGGGAGACCCAGTACTTC. Its translation: CSARMASGGLGETQYF.

The V and J genes are TRBV7-2 and TRBJ2-1, with 11 positions matching TRBD2. This CDR3 is built from 17 residues. Germline V gene sequence: CDR1 SGHTA, CDR2 FQGNSA. The ends lost 2 bases at V and 5 bases at J; junction bases unmatched: 8. CDR3 residues: CASSLTLGTSGDNEQFF. The DNA of the CDR3 is TGTGCCAGCAGCTTAACCCTGGGGACTAGCGGTGACAATGAGCAGTTCTTC.

This clonotype has a single count. The V call is TRBV7-2, the J call TRBJ2-7; TRBD1 or TRBD2 may be the D gene (6 bases each). Trimming took off 4 bases at V and 1 base at J, with 17 bases between the two ends. From germline, CDR1 is SGHTA and CDR2 FQGNSA. The CDR3 has 16 amino acids. The CDR3 nucleotides are TGTGCCAGCAGCTCCCCCCGGGGGCGGAGGTCCTACGAGCAGTACTTC. It encodes CASSSPRGRRSYEQYF. The entire variable domain, with the rest obtained from reference TRBV7-2 and TRBJ2-7, is as follows: GAGVSQSPSNKVTEKGKDVELRCDPISGHTALYWYRQSLGQGLEFLIYFQGNSAPDKSGLPSDRFSAERTGGSVSTLTIQRTQQEDSAVYLCASSSPRGRRSYEQYFGPGTRLTVT.

V gene TRBV20-1 combines with J gene TRBJ1-6; D is perhaps TRBD1 (6 bases). V was clipped by 6 bases and J by 2 bases, with 14 bases between them. Germline V CDR1 and CDR2: DFQATT, SNEGSKA (reference sequence). This CDR3 region has 15 residues. The CDR3 sequence: CSARTEGAYNSPLHF. CDR3 bases: TGCAGTGCGCGGACAGAGGGAGCCTATAATTCACCCCTCCACTTT.

The rearrangement uses TRBV18 and TRBJ1-1, with D hard to call. Trimming removed 2 bases from V and 2 bases from J, with 12 bases in between. This CDR3 is 15 amino acids long. Looked up from germline, CDR1 is KGHSH and CDR2 is LQKENI. The CDR3 is CASSPSRIDNTEAFF. The CDR3 nucleotides read TGTGCCAGCTCACCATCGAGGATCGATAACACTGAAGCTTTCTTT.

The chain recombines TRBV5-1 with TRBJ2-1; D might be TRBD2 (6 bases). Germline-derived CDR1 and CDR2 are SGHRS and YFSETQ. This CDR3 comprises 15 residues. Trimming cost V 0 bases and J 1 base, with 8 bases left between them. CDR3 amino acids: CASSLGSGSYNEQFF. For the CDR3, the DNA is TGCGCCAGCAGCTTGGGGAGCGGGTCCTACAATGAGCAGTTCTTC.

The CDR3: CASPARRIPSYNEQFF. The DNA of the CDR3 is TGTGCCAGCCCAGCCCGCCGGATTCCCTCCTACAATGAGCAGTTCTTC. The chain employs TRBV2 and TRBJ2-1; no definite D call. The CDR3 runs to 16 residues. CDR1 and CDR2 (germline): SNHLY, FYNNEI. The V end lost 8 bases, the J end lost 0 bases, and 17 bases lay between the germline ends.